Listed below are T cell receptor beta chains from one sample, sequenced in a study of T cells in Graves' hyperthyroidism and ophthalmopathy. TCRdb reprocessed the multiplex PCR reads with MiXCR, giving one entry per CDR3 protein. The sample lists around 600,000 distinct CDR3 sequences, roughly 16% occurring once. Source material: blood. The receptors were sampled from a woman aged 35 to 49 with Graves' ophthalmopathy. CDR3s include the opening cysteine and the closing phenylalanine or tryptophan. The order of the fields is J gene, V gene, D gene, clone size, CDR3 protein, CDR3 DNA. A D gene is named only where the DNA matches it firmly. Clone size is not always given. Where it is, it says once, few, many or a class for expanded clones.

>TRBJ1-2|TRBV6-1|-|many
CASSEPQALHGYTF
TGTGCCAGCAGTGAACCACAGGCATTACATGGCTACACCTTC
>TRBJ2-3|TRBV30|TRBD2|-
CAWSVRKSGGLTDTQYF
TGTGCCTGGAGTGTGAGAAAAAGCGGGGGACTCACAGATACGCAGTATTTT
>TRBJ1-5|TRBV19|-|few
CASSSGVLQPQHF
TGTGCCAGTAGTTCAGGGGTTCTCCAGCCCCAGCATTTT
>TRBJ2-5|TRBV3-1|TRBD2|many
CASSQGLAGGRETQYF
TGTGCCAGCAGCCAAGGACTAGCGGGGGGGCGAGAGACCCAGTACTTC
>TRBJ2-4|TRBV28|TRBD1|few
CASRTGGPKNIQYF
TGTGCCAGCAGGACAGGGGGACCCAAAAACATTCAGTACTTC
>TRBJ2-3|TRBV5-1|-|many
CATSRFGSTDTQYF
TGCGCCACGTCGAGGTTCGGGAGCACAGATACGCAGTATTTT
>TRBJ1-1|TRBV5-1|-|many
CASSQTLTGLGTEAFF
TGCGCCAGCAGCCAGACACTGACAGGCTTAGGCACTGAAGCTTTCTTT
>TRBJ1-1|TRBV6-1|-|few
CASSSHETRGEAFF
TGTGCCAGCAGTTCCCATGAGACCAGGGGTGAAGCTTTCTTT
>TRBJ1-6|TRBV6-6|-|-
CASSYPSLRRDSPLHF
TGTGCCAGCAGTTACCCCTCGTTACGACGGGATTCACCCCTCCACTTT
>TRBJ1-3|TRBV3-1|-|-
CASSRLGTVGNTIYF
TGTGCCAGCAGCCGTCTCGGGACGGTTGGAAACACCATATATTTT
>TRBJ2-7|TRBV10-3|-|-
CAISAPPPLEQYF
TGTGCCATCAGTGCGCCCCCCCCTCTCGAGCAGTACTTC
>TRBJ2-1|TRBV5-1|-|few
CASSLDDLSANYNEQFF
TGCGCCAGCAGCTTGGATGATCTGAGCGCCAACTACAATGAGCAGTTCTTC
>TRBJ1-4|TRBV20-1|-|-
CSARDNGEKLFF
TGCAGTGCTAGAGATAACGGGGAAAAACTGTTTTTT
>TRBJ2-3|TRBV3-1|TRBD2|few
CASSQGGSGGWADTQYF
TGTGCCAGCAGCCAAGGAGGGAGCGGGGGCTGGGCAGATACGCAGTATTTT
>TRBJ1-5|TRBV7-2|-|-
CASSLAVQEPQHF
TGTGCCAGCAGCTTAGCCGTCCAGGAGCCCCAGCATTTT
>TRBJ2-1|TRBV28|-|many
CAGGGGKSSYNEQFF
TGTGCCGGGGGTGGGGGAAAAAGCTCCTACAATGAGCAGTTCTTC
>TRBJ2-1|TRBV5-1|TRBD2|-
CASSAPGAGRYNEQFF
TGCGCCAGCAGCGCCCCTGGAGCGGGGCGATACAATGAGCAGTTCTTC
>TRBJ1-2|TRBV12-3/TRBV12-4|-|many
CASSLGTNYGYTF
TGTGCCAGCAGTTTAGGGACTAACTATGGCTACACCTTC
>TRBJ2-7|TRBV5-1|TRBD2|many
CASSYRGDASSYEQYF
TGCGCCAGCAGCTACCGGGGGGACGCGAGCTCCTACGAGCAGTACTTC
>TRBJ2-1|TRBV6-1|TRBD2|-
CASRSPGGNEQFF
TGTGCCAGCAGATCACCCGGGGGGAATGAGCAGTTCTTC
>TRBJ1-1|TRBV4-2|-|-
CASSQDQERNTEAFF
TGTGCCAGCAGCCAAGATCAGGAAAGGAACACTGAAGCTTTCTTT
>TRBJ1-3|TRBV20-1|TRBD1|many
CSARGSSQGASGNTIYF
TGCAGTGCTAGAGGAAGCAGTCAGGGGGCGTCTGGAAACACCATATATTTT
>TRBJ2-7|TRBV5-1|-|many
CASSPGVGVSSYEQYF
TGCGCCAGCAGCCCGGGGGTGGGCGTGAGCTCCTACGAGCAGTACTTC
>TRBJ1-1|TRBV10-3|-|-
CAISDPDGMNTEAFF
TGTGCCATCAGTGACCCGGACGGAATGAACACTGAAGCTTTCTTT
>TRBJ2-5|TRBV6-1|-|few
CASSLVFKQETQYF
TGTGCCAGCAGTTTGGTCTTCAAGCAAGAGACCCAGTACTTC
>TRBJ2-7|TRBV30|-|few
CAWSSVSGAGEQYF
TGTGCCTGGAGTTCTGTCTCGGGGGCGGGGGAGCAGTACTTC
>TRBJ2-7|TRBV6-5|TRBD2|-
CASSYRMGGSGGYEQYF
TGTGCCAGCAGTTACCGAATGGGGGGGTCGGGAGGCTACGAGCAGTACTTC
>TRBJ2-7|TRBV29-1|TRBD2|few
CSVKRGTSGNNEQYF
TGCAGCGTAAAGAGAGGGACTAGCGGGAACAACGAGCAGTACTTC
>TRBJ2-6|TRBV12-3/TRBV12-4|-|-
CASSLALGPRSGANVLTF
TGTGCCAGCAGTTTAGCGTTGGGCCCGAGGTCTGGGGCCAACGTCCTGACTTTC
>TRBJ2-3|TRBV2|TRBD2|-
CASRLTSGLDTQYF
TGTGCCAGCAGATTAACTAGCGGGTTGGATACGCAGTATTTT
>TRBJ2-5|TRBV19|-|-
CASSMAGPPQETQYF
TGTGCCAGTAGTATGGCAGGACCTCCGCAAGAGACCCAGTACTTC
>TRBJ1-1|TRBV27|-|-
CASSFDGLANTEAFF
TGTGCCAGCAGTTTCGACGGTTTGGCGAACACTGAAGCTTTCTTT
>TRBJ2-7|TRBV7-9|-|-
CASSPDGAGEQYF
TGTGCCAGCAGCCCCGACGGGGCGGGGGAGCAGTACTTC
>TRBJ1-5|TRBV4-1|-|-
CASSQEGYDDQPQHF
TGCGCCAGCAGCCAAGAAGGGTACGATGATCAGCCCCAGCATTTT
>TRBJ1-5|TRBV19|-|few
CASSGFTYSNQPQHF
TGTGCCAGTAGTGGGTTTACGTATAGCAATCAGCCCCAGCATTTT
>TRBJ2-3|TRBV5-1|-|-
CASSEGIAPDTQYF
TGCGCCAGCAGCGAGGGGATCGCACCAGATACGCAGTATTTT
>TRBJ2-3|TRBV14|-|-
CASSQDIDGYRAVDTQYF
TGTGCCAGCAGCCAGGACATTGATGGCTACAGGGCGGTAGATACGCAGTATTTT
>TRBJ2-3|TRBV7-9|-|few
CASSFGQGRITDTQYF
TGTGCCAGCAGCTTTGGGCAGGGTCGTATCACAGATACGCAGTATTTT
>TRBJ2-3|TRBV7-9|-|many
CASSLVGSLTDTQYF
TGTGCCAGCAGCTTAGTCGGGAGCCTCACAGATACGCAGTATTTT
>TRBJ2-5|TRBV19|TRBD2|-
CASSKNRLAGDETQYF
TGTGCCAGTAGTAAAAATCGACTAGCGGGGGACGAGACCCAGTACTTC
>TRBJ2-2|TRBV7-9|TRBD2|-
CASSLERGGHTGELFF
TGTGCCAGCAGCCTAGAGCGGGGGGGCCACACCGGGGAGCTGTTTTTT
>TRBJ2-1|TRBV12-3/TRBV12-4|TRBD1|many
CASRPGQESSYNEQFF
TGTGCCAGCAGACCCGGACAGGAGAGCTCCTACAATGAGCAGTTCTTC
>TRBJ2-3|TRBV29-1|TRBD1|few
CSALPSTGLTDTQYF
TGCAGCGCCCTGCCCTCGACAGGGTTAACAGATACGCAGTATTTT
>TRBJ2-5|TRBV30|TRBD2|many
CAWSVPGGWETQYF
TGTGCCTGGAGTGTACCGGGGGGATGGGAGACCCAGTACTTC
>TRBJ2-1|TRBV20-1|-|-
CSARGTGTDAYEQFF
TGCAGTGCTAGAGGTACCGGGACTGACGCCTACGAGCAGTTCTTC
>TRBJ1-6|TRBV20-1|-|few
CSARDKIGSPLHF
TGCAGTGCTCGAGACAAGATAGGCTCACCCCTCCACTTT
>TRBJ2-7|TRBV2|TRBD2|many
CASSEESGRGYEQYF
TGTGCCAGCAGTGAGGAAAGCGGGAGGGGCTACGAGCAGTACTTC
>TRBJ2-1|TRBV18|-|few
CASSPQDPIYNEQFF
TGTGCCAGCTCACCGCAGGATCCCATCTACAATGAGCAGTTCTTC
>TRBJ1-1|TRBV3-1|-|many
CASSQWSHRSDTEAFF
TGTGCCAGCAGCCAATGGTCCCACAGGTCGGACACTGAAGCTTTCTTT
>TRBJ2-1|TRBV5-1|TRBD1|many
CASGPGQTYNEQFF
TGCGCCAGCGGCCCGGGACAGACCTACAATGAGCAGTTCTTC
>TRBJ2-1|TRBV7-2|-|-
CASSLFAVNEQFF
TGTGCCAGCAGCTTATTCGCGGTCAATGAGCAGTTCTTC
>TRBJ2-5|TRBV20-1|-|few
CSARDPAGLQETQYF
TGCAGTGCTAGAGACCCCGCGGGGCTCCAAGAGACCCAGTACTTC
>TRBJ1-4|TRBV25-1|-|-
CASSGGPGFNEKLFF
TGTGCCAGCAGTGGGGGCCCCGGGTTTAATGAAAAACTGTTTTTT
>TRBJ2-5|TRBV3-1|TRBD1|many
CASSPPIGQGAQETQYF
TGTGCCAGCAGCCCCCCAATCGGACAGGGGGCGCAAGAGACCCAGTACTTC
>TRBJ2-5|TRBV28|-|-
CASGSPPVDQETQYF
TGTGCCAGCGGGTCCCCACCAGTGGACCAAGAGACCCAGTACTTC
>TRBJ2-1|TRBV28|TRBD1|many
CATRGTGGKDEQFF
TGTGCCACTCGCGGGACAGGGGGCAAGGATGAGCAGTTCTTC
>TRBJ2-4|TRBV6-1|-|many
CASSAPLNPEAKNIQYF
TGTGCCAGCAGTGCCCCCCTTAACCCAGAAGCCAAAAACATTCAGTACTTC